This T cell receptor (beta chain) was observed in a study of lymphopenia after photon versus proton radiotherapy. Assay used: immunoSEQ multiplex PCR; TCRdb lists only in-frame clones, some missing. The sample lists 150,000 to 200,000 clones, more than 85% occurring once. This clone was counted a single time. What it recognizes is unknown. Findings and limits, study-wide: Post-nadir diversity loss with photons came from oligoclonal expansion, particularly CD8+ Temra cells.

Trimming took off 5 bases at V and 7 bases at J, with 12 bases between the two ends. Germline V CDR1 and CDR2: SNHLY, FYNNEI. This CDR3 is 12 amino acids long. This chain uses TRBV2 with TRBJ2-7; D is undetermined. The source was peripheral blood, collected from a patient treated with photon-based radiotherapy. This receptor was obtained from a man aged 45-65 years with gastric cancer. The DNA of the CDR3 is TGTGCCAGCAGTCCCCCCGTATGGGAGCAGTACTTC. This gives the protein CASSPPVWEQYF.